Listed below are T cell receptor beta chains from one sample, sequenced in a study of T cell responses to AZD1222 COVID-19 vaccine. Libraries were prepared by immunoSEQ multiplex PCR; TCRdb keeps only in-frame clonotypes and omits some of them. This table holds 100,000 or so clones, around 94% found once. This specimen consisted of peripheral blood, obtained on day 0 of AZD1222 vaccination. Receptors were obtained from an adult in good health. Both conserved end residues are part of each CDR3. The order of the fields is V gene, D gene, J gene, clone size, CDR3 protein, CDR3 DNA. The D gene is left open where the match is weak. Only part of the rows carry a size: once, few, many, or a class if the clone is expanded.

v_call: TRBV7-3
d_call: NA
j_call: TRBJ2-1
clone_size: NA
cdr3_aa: CASSRLGSTGPGNEQFF
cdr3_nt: TGTGCCAGCAGCCGCCTGGGGTCGACAGGTCCGGGCAATGAGCAGTTCTTC

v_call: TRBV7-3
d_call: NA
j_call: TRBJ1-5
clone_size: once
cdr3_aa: CASSKAQGQPQHF
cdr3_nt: TGTGCCAGCAGCAAGGCACAGGGTCAGCCCCAGCATTTT

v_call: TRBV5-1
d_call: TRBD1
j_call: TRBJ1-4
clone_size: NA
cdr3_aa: CASSPTGGYEKLFF
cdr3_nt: TGCGCCAGCAGCCCGACAGGGGGGTATGAAAAACTGTTTTTT

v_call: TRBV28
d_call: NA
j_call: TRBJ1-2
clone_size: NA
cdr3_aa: CASSSEYGYTF
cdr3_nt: TGTGCCAGCAGTTCCGAGTATGGCTACACCTTC

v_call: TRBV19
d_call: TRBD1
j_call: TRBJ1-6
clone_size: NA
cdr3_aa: CASSVGQSSYNSPLHF
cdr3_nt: TGTGCCAGTAGTGTGGGACAGAGCTCCTATAATTCACCCCTCCACTTT

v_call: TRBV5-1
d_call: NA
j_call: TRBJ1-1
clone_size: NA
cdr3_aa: CASSLVWTVTVRGNTEAFF
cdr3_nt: TGCGCCAGCAGCTTGGTGTGGACAGTCACCGTTAGAGGAAACACTGAAGCTTTCTTT

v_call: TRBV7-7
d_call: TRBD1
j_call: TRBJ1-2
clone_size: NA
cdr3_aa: CASSANDRGDGYTF
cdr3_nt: TGTGCTAGCAGCGCTAATGACAGGGGAGATGGCTACACCTTC

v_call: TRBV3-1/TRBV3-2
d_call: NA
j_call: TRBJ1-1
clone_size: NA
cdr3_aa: CASSQERRGTEAFF
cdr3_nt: TGTGCCAGCAGCCAAGAGAGAAGGGGAACTGAAGCTTTCTTT

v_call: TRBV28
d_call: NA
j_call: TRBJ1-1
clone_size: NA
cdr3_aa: CASGREMNTEAFF
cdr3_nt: TGTGCCAGCGGAAGGGAGATGAACACTGAAGCTTTCTTT

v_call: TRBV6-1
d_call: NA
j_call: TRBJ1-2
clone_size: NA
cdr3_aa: CASSEAWRGYGYTF
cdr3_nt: TGTGCCAGCAGTGAAGCGTGGCGCGGCTATGGCTACACCTTC

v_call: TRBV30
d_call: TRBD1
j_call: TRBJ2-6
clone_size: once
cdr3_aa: CAWTQGAGNNVLTF
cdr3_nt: TGTGCCTGGACACAGGGGGCAGGGAACAACGTCCTGACTTTC

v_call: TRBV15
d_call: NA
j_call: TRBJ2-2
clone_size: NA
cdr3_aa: CATSRDFFRAAANTGELFF
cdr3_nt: TGTGCCACCAGCAGAGATTTTTTCAGGGCCGCAGCGAACACCGGGGAGCTGTTTTTT

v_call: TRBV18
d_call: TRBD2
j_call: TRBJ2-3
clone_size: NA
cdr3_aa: CASSLAGGTTDTQYF
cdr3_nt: TGTGCCAGCTCCCTAGCGGGGGGCACCACAGATACGCAGTATTTT

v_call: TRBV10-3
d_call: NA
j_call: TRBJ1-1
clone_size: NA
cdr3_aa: CAISAQDGNTEAFF
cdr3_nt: TGTGCCATCAGTGCCCAGGACGGGAACACTGAAGCTTTCTTT

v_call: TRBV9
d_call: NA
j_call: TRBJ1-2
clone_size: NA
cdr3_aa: CASSGPPTTAPYGYTF
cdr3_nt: TGTGCCAGCAGCGGCCCCCCCACGACAGCCCCCTATGGCTACACCTTC

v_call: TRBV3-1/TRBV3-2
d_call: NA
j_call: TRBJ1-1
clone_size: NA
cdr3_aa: CASSQERSGGRGAFF
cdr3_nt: TGTGCCAGCAGCCAAGAAAGGTCCGGGGGGCGCGGGGCTTTCTTT

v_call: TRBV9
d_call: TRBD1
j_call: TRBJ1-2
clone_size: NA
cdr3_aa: CASSNPTGEGYTF
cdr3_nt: TGTGCCAGCAGCAACCCGACAGGGGAAGGCTACACCTTC

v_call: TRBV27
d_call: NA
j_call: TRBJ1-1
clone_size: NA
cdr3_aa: CASSLSAGMAEAFF
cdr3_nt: TGTGCCAGCAGTTTATCGGCTGGGATGGCTGAAGCTTTCTTT

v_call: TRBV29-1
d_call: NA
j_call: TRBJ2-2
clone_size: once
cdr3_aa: CSVEGRNTGELFF
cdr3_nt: TGCAGCGTTGAAGGCCGGAACACCGGGGAGCTGTTTTTT

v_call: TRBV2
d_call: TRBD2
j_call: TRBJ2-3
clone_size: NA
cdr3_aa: CASSLTGTSRHTDTQYF
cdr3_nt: TGTGCCAGCAGCTTAACCGGGACTAGCAGGCACACAGATACGCAGTATTTT

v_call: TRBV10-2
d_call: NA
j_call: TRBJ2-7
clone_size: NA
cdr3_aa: CASSPDSNYEQYF
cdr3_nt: TGCGCCAGCAGTCCAGACTCAAATTACGAGCAGTACTTC

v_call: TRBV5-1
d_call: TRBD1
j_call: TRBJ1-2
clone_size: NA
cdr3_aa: CASRITTGNGYTF
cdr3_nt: TGCGCCAGCAGGATAACGACAGGGAACGGCTACACCTTC

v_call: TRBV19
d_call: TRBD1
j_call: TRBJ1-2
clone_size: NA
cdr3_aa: CASSIGSGTGPFSGGYTF
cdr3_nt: TGTGCCAGTAGTATAGGCTCCGGGACAGGGCCGTTTTCGGGAGGCTACACCTTC

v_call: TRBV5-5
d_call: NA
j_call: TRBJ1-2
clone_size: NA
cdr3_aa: CASSTGMNYGYTF
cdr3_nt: TGTGCCAGCAGTACGGGAATGAACTATGGCTACACCTTC

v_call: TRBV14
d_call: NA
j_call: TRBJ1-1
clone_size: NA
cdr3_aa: CASSQDLNTEAFF
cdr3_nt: TGTGCCAGCAGCCAGGACTTGAACACTGAAGCTTTCTTT

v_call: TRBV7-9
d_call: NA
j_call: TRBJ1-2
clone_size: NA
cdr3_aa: CASSQGPPPVYGYTF
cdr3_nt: TGTGCCAGCAGTCAAGGCCCCCCGCCCGTCTATGGCTACACCTTC

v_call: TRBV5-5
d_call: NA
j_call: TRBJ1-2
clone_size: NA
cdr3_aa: CASSATGDPNYGYTF
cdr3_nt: TGTGCCAGCAGCGCAACTGGGGACCCTAACTATGGCTACACCTTC

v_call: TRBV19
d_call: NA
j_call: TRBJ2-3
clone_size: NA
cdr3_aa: CASSSGADTQYF
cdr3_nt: TGTGCCAGTAGTTCTGGGGCAGATACGCAGTATTTT

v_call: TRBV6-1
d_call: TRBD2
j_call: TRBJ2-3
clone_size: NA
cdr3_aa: CASSDGGGATDTQYF
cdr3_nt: TGTGCCAGCAGTGATGGCGGGGGGGCCACAGATACGCAGTATTTT

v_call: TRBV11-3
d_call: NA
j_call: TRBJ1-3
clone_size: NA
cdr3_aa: CASSLRRDTGNTIYF
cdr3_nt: TGTGCCAGCAGCCTACGGCGGGACACTGGAAACACCATATATTTT

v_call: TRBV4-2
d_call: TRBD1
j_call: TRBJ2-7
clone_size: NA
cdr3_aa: CASSQGWTTGVYEQYF
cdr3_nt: TGTGCCAGCAGCCAAGGATGGACGACAGGGGTTTACGAGCAGTACTTC

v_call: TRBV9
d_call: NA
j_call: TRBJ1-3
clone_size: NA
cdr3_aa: CASSVVGFGGQSSGNTIYF
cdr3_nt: TGTGCCAGCAGCGTAGTCGGGTTCGGTGGACAGAGCTCTGGAAACACCATATATTTT

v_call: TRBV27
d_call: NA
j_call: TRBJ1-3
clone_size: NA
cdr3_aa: CASSLSFSGNTIYF
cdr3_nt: TGTGCCAGCAGTTTATCGTTCTCTGGAAACACCATATATTTT

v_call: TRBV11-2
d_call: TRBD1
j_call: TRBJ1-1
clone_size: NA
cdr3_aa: CASSLQGGTEAFF
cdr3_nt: TGTGCCAGCAGCTTACAGGGGGGGACTGAAGCTTTCTTT

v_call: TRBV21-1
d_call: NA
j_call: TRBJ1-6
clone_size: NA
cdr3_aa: CASPEGQGSSYNSPLHF
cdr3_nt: TGTGCCAGCCCCGAGGGACAGGGCAGCTCCTATAATTCACCCCTCCACTTT

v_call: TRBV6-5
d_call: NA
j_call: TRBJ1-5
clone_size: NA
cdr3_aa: CASSTRLHSNQPQHF
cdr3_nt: TGTGCCAGCAGTACCCGACTCCATAGCAATCAGCCCCAGCATTTT

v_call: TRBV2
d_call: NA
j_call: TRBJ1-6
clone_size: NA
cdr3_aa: CASSESGSGSPLHF
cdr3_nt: TGTGCCAGCAGTGAGTCAGGGTCGGGTTCACCCCTCCACTTT

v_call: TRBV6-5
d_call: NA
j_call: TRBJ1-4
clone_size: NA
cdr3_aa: CASSYIGVTNEKLFF
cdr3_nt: TGTGCCAGCAGTTATATCGGAGTTACTAATGAAAAACTGTTTTTT

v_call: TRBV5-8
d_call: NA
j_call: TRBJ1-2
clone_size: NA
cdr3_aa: CASSEGSLYGYTF
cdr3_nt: TGTGCCAGCAGCGAGGGGAGTCTCTATGGCTACACCTTC

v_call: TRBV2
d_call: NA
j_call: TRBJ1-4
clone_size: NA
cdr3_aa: CASGGVREKLFF
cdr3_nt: TGTGCGTCGGGGGGCGTTAGGGAAAAACTGTTTTTT

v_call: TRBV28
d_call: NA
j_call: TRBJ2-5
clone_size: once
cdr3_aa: CASRPPASETQYF
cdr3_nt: TGTGCCAGCCGCCCCCCCGCCTCCGAGACCCAGTACTTC

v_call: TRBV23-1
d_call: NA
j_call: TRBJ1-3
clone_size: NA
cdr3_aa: CASSRTGNSGNTIYF
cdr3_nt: TGCGCCAGCAGTAGGACCGGCAACTCTGGAAACACCATATATTTT

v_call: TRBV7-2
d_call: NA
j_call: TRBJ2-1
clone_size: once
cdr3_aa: CASSQSAGNNEQFF
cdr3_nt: TGTGCCAGCAGCCAAAGTGCAGGGAACAATGAGCAGTTCTTC

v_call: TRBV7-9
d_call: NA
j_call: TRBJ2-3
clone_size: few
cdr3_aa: CASSPLGGASTDTQYF
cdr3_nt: TGTGCCAGCAGCCCCCTGGGTGGAGCTAGCACAGATACGCAGTATTTT

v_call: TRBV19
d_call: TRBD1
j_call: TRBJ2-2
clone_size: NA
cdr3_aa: CASKPGPGQGRTGELFF
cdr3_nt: TGTGCCAGTAAGCCCGGACCAGGACAGGGACGCACCGGGGAGCTGTTTTTT

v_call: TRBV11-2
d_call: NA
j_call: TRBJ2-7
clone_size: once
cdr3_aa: CASSSSGLTLIHEQYF
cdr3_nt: TGTGCCAGCAGCTCGTCCGGACTTACCCTAATCCACGAGCAGTACTTC

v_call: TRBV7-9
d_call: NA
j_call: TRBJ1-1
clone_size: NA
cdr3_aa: CASSALMNTEAFF
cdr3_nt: TGTGCCAGCAGCGCCCTGATGAACACTGAAGCTTTCTTT

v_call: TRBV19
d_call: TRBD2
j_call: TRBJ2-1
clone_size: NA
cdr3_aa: CASSSTLAGGYNEQFF
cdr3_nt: TGTGCCAGTAGTTCGACCCTAGCGGGGGGTTACAATGAGCAGTTCTTC